The clone carrying this T cell receptor beta chain was observed a handful of times. This specimen comes from a study of T cells after yellow fever vaccination. Trimming left V 7 bases short and J 9 bases short, with 22 bases between. The CDR3 sequence is 14 residues long. Germline CDR1 reads SQVTM; CDR2 reads ANQGSEA. Via MiXCR, TCRdb re-called the 5' RACE reads, giving one row per CDR3 protein. This sample carries 400,000 to 650,000 distinct CDR3 sequences, 20% to 25% of them seen once, and the ten largest clones take roughly 16%. The chain recombines TRBV29-1 with TRBJ2-1, with D tentatively TRBD1 or TRBD2 (6 bases each). The starting material was PBMCs, obtained about 20 days after the first yellow fever vaccination. The receptor was isolated from a man aged 18 to 35 who received the YFV17D yellow fever vaccine. The CDR3 DNA reads TGCAGCGCAAGACCGTCGGGGGCAAGGGCTGAGCAGTTCTTC. Protein: CSARPSGARAEQFF.